This T cell receptor (beta chain) originates from a study of graft-versus-host responses after intestinal transplantation. About the research overall: Among the recipients, transplants were multivisceral, liver-intestinal, or isolated intestinal. All recipients got anti-thymocyte globulin induction, then tacrolimus and steroids for approximately 3 years.

As to this clone: Its antigen is still unknown.

Study results and limitations: The authors found GvH clones in recipient marrow, some appearing first in ileum or blood. Declines in HvG clones occurring early post-transplant were associated with peak circulating GvH clone levels.

Profiling relied on immunoSEQ multiplex PCR, and the TCRdb table lists in-frame clones only, not all of them. Among about 90,000 clones listed, roughly 92% were seen once. Sequencing used unstimulated CD4+ T cells sorted from spleen or lymph node cells, obtained before intestinal transplant. The clonotype comes from a human donor who received an intestinal transplant.

For the CDR3, the DNA is TGTGCCAGCAGTGTCCAAGATACGCAGTATTTT. Translated, it gives CASSVQDTQYF. The genes are TRBV2 and TRBJ2-3, with D hard to call. Trimming cost V 4 bases and J 5 bases, with 4 bases left between them. The CDR3 contains 11 residues. Germline V lookup: CDR1 SNHLY, CDR2 FYNNEI.